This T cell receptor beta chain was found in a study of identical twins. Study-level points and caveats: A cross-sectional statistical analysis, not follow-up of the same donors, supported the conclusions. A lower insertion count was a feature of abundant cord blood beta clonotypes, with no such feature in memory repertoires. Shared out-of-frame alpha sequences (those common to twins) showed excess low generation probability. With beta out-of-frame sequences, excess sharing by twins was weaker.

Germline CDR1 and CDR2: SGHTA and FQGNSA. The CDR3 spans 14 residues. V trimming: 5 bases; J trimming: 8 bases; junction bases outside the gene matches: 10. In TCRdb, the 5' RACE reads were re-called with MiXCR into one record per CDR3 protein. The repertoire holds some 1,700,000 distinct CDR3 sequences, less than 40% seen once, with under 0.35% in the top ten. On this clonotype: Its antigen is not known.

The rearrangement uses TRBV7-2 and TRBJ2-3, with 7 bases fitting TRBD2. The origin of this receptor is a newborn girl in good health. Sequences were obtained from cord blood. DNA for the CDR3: TGTGCCAGCAGCCCTAGTCGGGGGGAAGGTACGCAGTATTTT. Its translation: CASSPSRGEGTQYF.